This TCR beta chain was profiled in a study of T cell responses to AZD1222 COVID-19 vaccine. Study-wide results and limits: Baseline serology detected seropositivity in only five to seven AZD1222 recipients.

With regard to this clone: Its antigen is currently unknown. Other DNA sequences in the same sample also yield this CDR3.

CDR3 size: 14 residues. V dropped 2 bases and J dropped 1 base, with 9 bases sitting between them. Germline V gives CDR1 SGDLS, CDR2 YYNGEE. The assay was immunoSEQ multiplex PCR, and TCRdb's table has in-frame clones only and misses some. The data contain 90,000 or so clones, approximately 89% of them singletons. Sample: peripheral blood, taken 28 days after the second AZD1222 dose. This chain joins TRBV9 and TRBJ2-5; possibly TRBD1 or TRBD2 for D (6 bases each). This clonotype was sampled from an adult who received the AZD1222 COVID-19 vaccine. The chain's CDR3 is CASSVEGGQETQYF. The CDR3 DNA reads as TGTGCCAGCAGCGTTGAGGGGGGCCAAGAGACCCAGTACTTC.